This T cell receptor (beta chain) is drawn from a study of T cells in Graves' hyperthyroidism and ophthalmopathy. Study conclusions and caveats: Most thyroid clonotypes that were expanded above 0.001 also turned up in blood.

Of note for this clonotype: Antigen: not known.

The germline gives CDR1 ENHRY, CDR2 SYGVKD. This CDR3 has 15 residues. Trimming took 3 bases from V and 10 from J; bases not matched to a gene: 7. Hyperthyroidism, newly diagnosed and lasting under 2 months, affected patients aged 18 to 65. The investigators amplified TCR beta CDR3 regions from RNA transcripts. The HTBI set primed first-round TCR CDR3 RT-PCR. Each CDR3 protein is one row after TCRdb ran MiXCR on the multiplex PCR reads. The table lists a few hundred thousand distinct CDR3 sequences, about 43% of them singletons. The specimen was peripheral blood or thyroid tissue (not recorded which). The chain combines TRBV10-3 with TRBJ1-6, with TRBD1 matching 9 bases. This TCR was recovered from a woman aged 18-35 years with Graves' hyperthyroidism. The CDR3, as DNA: TGTGCCATCAGTGAAAAGGACAGGGGAAAATCACCCCTCCACTTT. It specifies CAISEKDRGKSPLHF.